One and the same sample provided the 2 T cell receptor beta chains below, sequenced in a study of blood T cell repertoires in COVID-19. Using immunoSEQ multiplex PCR, the repertoire was profiled, and TCRdb retains in-frame clones only, with some absent. The table has under 75,000 clones, more than 75% seen once. The sample consisted of peripheral blood. These receptors were obtained from a man in his fifties or sixties with acute or convalescent COVID-19.

This chain uses TRBV27 with TRBJ2-2; maybe TRBD2 (6 bases). V shed 1 base and J shed 7 bases, with 13 bases lying between them. The CDR3 loop spans 15 amino acids. Germline CDR1 MNHEY, CDR2 SMNVEV (reference sequence). The CDR3 sequence: CASSLLWRAGGELFF. CDR3 DNA: TGTGCCAGCAGTTTATTGTGGAGGGCGGGCGGGGAGCTGTTTTTT.

The rearrangement joins TRBV6-1 to TRBJ1-1, with D unclear. This CDR3 is built from 16 residues. CDR1 and CDR2 from the germline V gene are MNHNS and SASEGT. V gave up 3 bases and J gave up 5 bases, with 19 bases separating them. The chain's CDR3 is CASSDGGGPMETEAFF. DNA of the CDR3: TGTGCCAGCAGTGATGGAGGCGGACCCATGGAAACTGAAGCTTTCTTT.